Each of the 12 T cell receptor beta chains below was sequenced from the same sample in a study of T cells in Graves' hyperthyroidism and ophthalmopathy. Amplification of TCR beta CDR3 regions was performed using RNA transcripts as template. A first-round RT-PCR of the TCR CDR3 used the HTBI primer set. Each CDR3 protein is one row after TCRdb ran MiXCR on the multiplex PCR reads. This repertoire shows 96,000 or so distinct CDR3 sequences, roughly 49% found once; its top ten account for roughly 26%. Sequencing was done on a sample of blood. The source of these receptors is a woman aged 40-49 years with Graves' hyperthyroidism.

The chain links TRBV10-3 to TRBJ2-7; TRBD2 matches at 7 bases. This CDR3 spans 11 amino acids. The ends lost 8 bases at V and 7 bases at J; junction bases unmatched: 5. Germline-derived CDR1 and CDR2 are ENHRY and SYGVKD. The CDR3 spells CAIGQAGEQYF. The CDR3 nucleotides read TGTGCCATCGGGCAAGCGGGGGAGCAGTACTTC.

This clonotype has ten or more counts. V is TRBV7-9 and J is TRBJ1-4; D gene unclear. V was trimmed by 6 bases and J by 2 bases, leaving 13 bases between them. CDR3 length: 15 residues. CDR1 and CDR2 from the germline V gene are SEHNR and FQNEAQ (reference sequence). The CDR3: CASSSRRPTNEKLFF. The CDR3 nucleotides are TGTGCCAGCAGTTCCAGGAGGCCGACTAATGAAAAACTGTTTTTT.

This clonotype was recorded many times. The chain has TRBV28 and TRBJ1-4, with D possibly matching TRBD1 (5 bases). The V end was cut by 7 bases, the J end by 0 bases, with 12 bases between. Per germline, CDR1 MDHEN and CDR2 SYDVKM. The CDR3 is made up of 15 amino acids. The DNA of the CDR3 is TGTGCCAGCACACCCTGGACATCAACTAATGAAAAACTGTTTTTT. It encodes CASTPWTSTNEKLFF.

This clonotype has ten or more counts. The chain combines TRBV4-1 with TRBJ1-5; D is unclear. Germline CDR1 is MGHRA and CDR2 is YSYEKL. V lost 3 bases, J lost 13 bases, and 16 bases lay in between. This CDR3 spans 13 amino acids. CDR3 in amino acids: CASSQDRLSQQHF. The CDR3 coding sequence is TGCGCCAGCAGCCAGGATAGACTGTCCCAGCAGCATTTT.

The chain carries TRBV12-3 or TRBV12-4 and TRBJ2-7, with 7 bases fitting TRBD1. CDR3 length: 13 residues. Trimming at V came to 5 bases and at J to 3 bases, leaving 4 bases not matched to a gene. In DNA form, the CDR3 reads TGTGCCAGCAGTGAGCGGACAGGCTACGAGCAGTACTTC. Translation: CASSERTGYEQYF.

This chain uses TRBV7-2 with TRBJ1-1, with D possibly being TRBD1 (5 bases). Germline V gene sequence: CDR1 SGHTA, CDR2 FQGNSA. The CDR3 covers 14 residues. V was cut by 11 bases and J by 1 base, with 17 bases left in between. The CDR3 sequence: CAWKRGPENTEAFF. DNA of the CDR3: TGTGCCTGGAAGCGGGGACCGGAGAACACTGAAGCTTTCTTT.

This clonotype was detected a few times. The chain joins TRBV7-8 to TRBJ2-6, with D tentatively TRBD1 or TRBD2 (6 bases each). V lost 3 bases and J lost 0, with 9 bases in between. The germline gives CDR1 SGHVS, CDR2 FQNEAQ. The CDR3 is 16 residues long. DNA for the CDR3: TGTGCCAGCAGCTTGGGGGGCAGCTCTGGGGCCAACGTCCTGACTTTC. Its translation: CASSLGGSSGANVLTF.

V gene TRBV7-9 combines with J gene TRBJ1-3; weak D call: TRBD1 (6 bases). The CDR3 spans 15 residues. The V end lost 6 bases, the J end lost 3 bases, and 15 bases lay between the germline ends. Germline loops: CDR1 SEHNR, CDR2 FQNEAQ (reference sequence). This chain's CDR3 is CASRDQGTSGNTIYF. CDR3 sequence (DNA): TGTGCCAGCAGGGACCAGGGGACAAGTGGAAACACCATATATTTT. The whole variable domain, remainder taken from reference TRBV7-9 and TRBJ1-3, is DTGVSQNPRHKITKRGQNVTFRCDPISEHNRLYWYRQTLGQGPEFLTYFQNEAQLEKSRLLSDRFSAERPKGSFSTLEIQRTEQGDSAMYLCASRDQGTSGNTIYFGEGSWLTVV.

This clonotype is medium-sized within its sample. The CDR3 DNA follows: TGTGCCACCAGTGATGGACAGGGAAACACCATATATTTT. Translating it yields CATSDGQGNTIYF. The chain recombines TRBV24-1 with TRBJ1-3, with D perhaps matching TRBD1 (6 bases). The CDR3 contains 13 residues. The ends were cut back, 3 bases at V and 4 bases at J, with 6 bases in the middle. Germline CDR1 is KGHDR and CDR2 is SFDVKD.

In its sample, this clonotype was seen many times. The V and J genes are TRBV11-2 and TRBJ2-3; 7 nucleotides align to TRBD2. In germline, CDR1 is SGHAT, CDR2 FQNNGV. The J segment lost 4 bases and the V segment lost 7 bases, leaving 5 bases of the junction unmatched. The CDR3 extends over 13 amino acids. The chain's CDR3 is CASKQAGADTQYF. The CDR3 DNA follows: TGTGCCAGCAAGCAGGCGGGAGCAGATACGCAGTATTTT.

The chain recombines TRBV9 with TRBJ2-3; 12 bases are shared with TRBD2. Germline loops: CDR1 SGDLS, CDR2 YYNGEE. This CDR3 has 16 residues. J gave up 3 bases and V 4 bases, and 6 bases lay outside the gene matches. The CDR3 spells CASSQALAGGTDTQYF. The DNA for the CDR3 is TGTGCCAGCAGCCAAGCGCTAGCGGGAGGGACAGATACGCAGTATTTT. Full variable domain (outside the CDR3, taken from reference TRBV9 and TRBJ2-3): DSGVTQTPKHLITATGQRVTLRCSPRSGDLSVYWYQQSLDQGLQFLIQYYNGEERAKGNILERFSAQQFPDLHSELNLSSLELGDSALYFCASSQALAGGTDTQYFGPGTRLTVL.

In this sample, this clonotype turned up many times. One end of the junction varies from germline; a read error may be responsible. The chain links TRBV15 to TRBJ2-3; maybe TRBD1 (5 bases). The CDR3 has 11 amino acids. Germline CDR1 LNHNV, CDR2 YYDKDF (reference sequence). CDR3 nucleotides: TGTGCCACCAGCAGTGGAAGGACACAAGTATTT. Its translation is CATSSGRTQVF.